This entry concerns a single T cell receptor beta chain. Antigen: not known. Here immunoSEQ multiplex PCR was the method, and the copy in TCRdb shows in-frame clones only, minus some. This sample has around 13,000 clones; about 80% occur once, and the top ten carry roughly 0.83%. The sample comes from a study of T cells after posttransplantation cyclophosphamide. Study-wide results and caveats: Tissue-infiltrating T cells from skin or gut overlapped little with blood T cells.

Germline values: CDR1 SGHDT, CDR2 YYEEEE. The V segment lost 0 bases and the J segment 4 bases; nucleotides outside the gene matches: 0. The CDR3 is made up of 14 amino acids. What was sequenced was memory CD4+ T cells sorted from PBMCs. The clonotype was recovered from a man in his fifties in good health, CMV-negative, and a related stem cell transplant donor. V gene TRBV5-6 combines with J gene TRBJ1-2; TRBD1 matches 10 bases. The CDR3 DNA follows: TGTGCCAGCAGCTTGGGACAGGGGGCCTATGGCTACACCTTC. Encoded protein: CASSLGQGAYGYTF.